This record concerns one T cell receptor (beta chain) sequence. An end of the junction does not agree with germline; a read error may underlie this. The entry originates in a study of breast tumors, draining lymph nodes, adjacent tissues. TCRdb called the multiplex PCR reads again in MiXCR, with one record for every CDR3 protein. This table holds 150,000 to 200,000 distinct CDR3 sequences, 31% found once. Axillary draining lymph nodes of breast cancer patients supplied the node samples. The CDR3 totals 16 residues. Germline lookup yields CDR1 MDHEN and CDR2 SYDVKM. Sequenced sample: axillary lymph node tissue. The TCR originated in a female donor with breast cancer. Some clones in this sample may be carry-over from other donors' samples. The genes are TRBV28 and TRBJ2-7; perhaps TRBD2 as D (6 bases). The CDR3 DNA reads TGTGCCAGCAGTTTAAGGGTGGGGGGAGTCGCCTACGTGCAGTACTTC. Translated: CASSLRVGGVAYVQYF.